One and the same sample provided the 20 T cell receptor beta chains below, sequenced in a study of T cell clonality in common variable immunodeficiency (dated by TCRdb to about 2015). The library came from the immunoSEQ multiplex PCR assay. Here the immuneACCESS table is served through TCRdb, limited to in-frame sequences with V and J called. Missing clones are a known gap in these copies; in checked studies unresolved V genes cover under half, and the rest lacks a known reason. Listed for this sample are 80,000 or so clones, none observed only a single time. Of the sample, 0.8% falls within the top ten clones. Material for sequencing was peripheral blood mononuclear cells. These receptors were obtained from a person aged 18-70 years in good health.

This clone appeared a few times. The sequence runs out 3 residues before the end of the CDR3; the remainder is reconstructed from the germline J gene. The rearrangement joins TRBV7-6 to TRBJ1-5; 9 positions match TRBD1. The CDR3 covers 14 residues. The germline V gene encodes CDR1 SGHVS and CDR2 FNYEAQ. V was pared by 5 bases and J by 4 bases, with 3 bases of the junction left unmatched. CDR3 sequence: CASSADRGNQPQHF. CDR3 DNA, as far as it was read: TGTGCCAGCAGCGCGGACAGGGGAAATCAGCCC. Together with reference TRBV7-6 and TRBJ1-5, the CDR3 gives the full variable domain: GAGVSQSPRYKVTKRGQDVALRCDPISGHVSLYWYRQALGQGPEFLTYFNYEAQQDKSGLPNDRFSAERPEGSISTLTIQRTEQRDSAMYRCASSADRGNQPQHFGDGTRLSIL.

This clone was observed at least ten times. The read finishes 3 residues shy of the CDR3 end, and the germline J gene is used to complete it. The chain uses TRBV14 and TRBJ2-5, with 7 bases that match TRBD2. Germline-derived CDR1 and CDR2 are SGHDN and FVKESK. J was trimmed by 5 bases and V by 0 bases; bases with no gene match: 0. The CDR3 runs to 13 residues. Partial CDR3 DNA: TGTGCCAGCAGCCAAGAAGCGGGGGAGACC. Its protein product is CASSQEAGET. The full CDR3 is CASSQEAGETQYF.

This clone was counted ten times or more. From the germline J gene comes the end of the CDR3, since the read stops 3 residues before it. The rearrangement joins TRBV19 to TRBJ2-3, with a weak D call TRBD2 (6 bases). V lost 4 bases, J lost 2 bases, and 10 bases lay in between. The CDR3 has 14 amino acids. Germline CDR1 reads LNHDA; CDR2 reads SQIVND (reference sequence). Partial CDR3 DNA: TGTGCCAGTAGTAGAGCGGGTGACACAGATACG. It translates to CASSRAGDTDT. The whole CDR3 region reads CASSRAGDTDTQYF.

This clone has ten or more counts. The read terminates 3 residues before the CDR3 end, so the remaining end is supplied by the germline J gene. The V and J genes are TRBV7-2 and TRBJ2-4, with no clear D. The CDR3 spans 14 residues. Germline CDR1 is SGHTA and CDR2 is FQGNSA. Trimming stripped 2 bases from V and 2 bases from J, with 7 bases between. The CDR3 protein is CASSLQTSKNIQYF. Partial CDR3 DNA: TGTGCCAGCAGCTTACAAACTTCCAAAAACATT.

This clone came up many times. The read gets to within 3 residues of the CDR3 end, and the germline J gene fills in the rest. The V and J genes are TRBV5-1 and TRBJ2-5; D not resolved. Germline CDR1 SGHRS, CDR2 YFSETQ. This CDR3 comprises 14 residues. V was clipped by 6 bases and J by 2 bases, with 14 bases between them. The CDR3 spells CASILVPVQETQYF. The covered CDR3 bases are TGCGCCAGCATTCTTGTACCAGTACAAGAGACC.

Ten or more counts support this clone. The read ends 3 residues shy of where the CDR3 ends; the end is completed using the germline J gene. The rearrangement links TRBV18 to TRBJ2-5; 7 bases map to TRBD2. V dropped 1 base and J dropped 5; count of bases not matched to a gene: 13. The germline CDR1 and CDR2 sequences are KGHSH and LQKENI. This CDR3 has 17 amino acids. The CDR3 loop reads CASSPLQREGGAETQYF. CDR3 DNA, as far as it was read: TGTGCCAGCTCACCACTTCAGCGGGAAGGTGGAGCGGAGACC.

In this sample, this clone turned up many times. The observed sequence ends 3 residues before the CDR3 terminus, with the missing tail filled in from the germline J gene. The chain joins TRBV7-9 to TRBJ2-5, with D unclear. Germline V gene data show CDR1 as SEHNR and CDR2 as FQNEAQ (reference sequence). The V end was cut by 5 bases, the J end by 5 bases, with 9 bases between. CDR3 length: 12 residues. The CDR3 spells CASSPPGETQYF. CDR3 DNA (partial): TGTGCCAGCAGCCCTCCCGGGGAGACC.

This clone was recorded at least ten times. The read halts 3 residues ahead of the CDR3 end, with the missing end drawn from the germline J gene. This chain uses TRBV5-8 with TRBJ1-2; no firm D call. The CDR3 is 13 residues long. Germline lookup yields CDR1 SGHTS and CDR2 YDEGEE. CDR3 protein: CASSLRAGGGYTF. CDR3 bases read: TGTGCCAGCAGCTTGAGGGCGGGAGGCGGC. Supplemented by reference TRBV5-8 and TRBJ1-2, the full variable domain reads EAGVTQSPTHLIKTRGQQATLRCSPISGHTSVYWYQQALGLGLQFLLWYDEGEERNRGNFPPRFSGRQFPNYSSELNVNALELEDSALYLCASSLRAGGGYTFGSGTRLTVV.

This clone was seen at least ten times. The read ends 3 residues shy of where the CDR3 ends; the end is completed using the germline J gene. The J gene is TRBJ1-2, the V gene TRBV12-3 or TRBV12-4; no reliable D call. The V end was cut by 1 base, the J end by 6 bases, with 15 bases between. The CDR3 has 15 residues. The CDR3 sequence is CASSLGSVLRDGYTF. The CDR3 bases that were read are TGTGCCAGCAGTTTAGGTTCCGTCCTCCGGGATGGC.

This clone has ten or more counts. The sequenced CDR3 bases are TGTGCCAGCACTCCAACTCTTCAAGAGACC. Its translation is CASTPTLQET. In full, the CDR3 is CASTPTLQETQYF. This chain links TRBV12-3 or TRBV12-4 with TRBJ2-5; D is undetermined. Read sequence stops 3 residues before the CDR3 end, and the germline J gene provides the missing end. This CDR3 has 13 residues. Trimming cost V 7 bases and J 2 bases, with 11 bases left between them.

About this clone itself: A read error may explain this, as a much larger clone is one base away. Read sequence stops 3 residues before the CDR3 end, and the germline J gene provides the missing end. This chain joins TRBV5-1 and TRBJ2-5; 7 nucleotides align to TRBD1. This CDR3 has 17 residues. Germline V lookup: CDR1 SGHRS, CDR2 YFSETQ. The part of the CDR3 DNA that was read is TGCGCCAGCAGCCCCCTGAAGACAGGGACGGGCACAGATACC. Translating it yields CASSPLKTGTGTDT. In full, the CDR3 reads CASSPLKTGTGTDTQYF.

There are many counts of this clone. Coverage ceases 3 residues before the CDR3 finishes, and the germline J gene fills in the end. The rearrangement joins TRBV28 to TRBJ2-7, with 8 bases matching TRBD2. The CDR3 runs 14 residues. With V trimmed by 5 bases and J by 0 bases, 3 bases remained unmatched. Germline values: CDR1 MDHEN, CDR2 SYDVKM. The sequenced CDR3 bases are TGTGCCAGCAGTCCGGGACTAGTCTCCTACGAG. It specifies CASSPGLVSYE. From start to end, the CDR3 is CASSPGLVSYEQYF.

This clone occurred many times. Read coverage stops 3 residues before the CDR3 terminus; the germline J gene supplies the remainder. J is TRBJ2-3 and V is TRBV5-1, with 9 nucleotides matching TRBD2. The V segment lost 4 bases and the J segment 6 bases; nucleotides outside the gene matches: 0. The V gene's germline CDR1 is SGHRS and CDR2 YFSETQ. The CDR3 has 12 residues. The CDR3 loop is CASSAGGDTQYF. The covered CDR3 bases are TGCGCCAGCAGCGCGGGAGGGGATACG.

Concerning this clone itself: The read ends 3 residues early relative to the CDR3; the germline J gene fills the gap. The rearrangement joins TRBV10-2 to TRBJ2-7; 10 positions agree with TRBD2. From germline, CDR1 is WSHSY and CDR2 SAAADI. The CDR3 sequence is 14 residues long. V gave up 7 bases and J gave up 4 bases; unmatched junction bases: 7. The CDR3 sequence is CASTLAGAGYEQYF. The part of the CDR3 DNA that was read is TGCGCCAGCACTCTAGCGGGAGCGGGTTACGAG.

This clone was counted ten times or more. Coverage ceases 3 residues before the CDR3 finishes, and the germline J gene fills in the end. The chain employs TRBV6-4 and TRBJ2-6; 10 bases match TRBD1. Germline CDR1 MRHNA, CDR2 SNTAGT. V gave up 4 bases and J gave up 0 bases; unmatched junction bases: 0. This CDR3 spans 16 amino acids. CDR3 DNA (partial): TGTGCCAGCAGTGGGACAGGGGGCTCTGGGGCCAACGTC. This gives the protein CASSGTGGSGANV. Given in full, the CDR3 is CASSGTGGSGANVLTF.

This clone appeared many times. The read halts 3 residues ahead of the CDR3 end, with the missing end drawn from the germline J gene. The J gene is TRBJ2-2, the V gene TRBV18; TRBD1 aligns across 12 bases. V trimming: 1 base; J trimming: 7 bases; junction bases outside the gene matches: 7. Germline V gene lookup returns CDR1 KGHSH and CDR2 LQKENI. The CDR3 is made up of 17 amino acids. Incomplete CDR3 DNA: TGTGCCAGCTCACCACTCTTGGGACAGGGGGCGAACGGGGAG. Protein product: CASSPLLGQGANGE. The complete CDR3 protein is CASSPLLGQGANGELFF.

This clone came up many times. The CDR3: CASSENRGPTDTQYF. The covered CDR3 bases are TGTGCCAGCAGCGAAAACAGGGGGCCCACAGATACG. The chain joins TRBV7-3 to TRBJ2-3, with 9 positions matching TRBD1. The read stops 3 residues short of the end of the CDR3; the missing end is completed from the germline J gene. Germline V CDR1 and CDR2: SGHTA, FQGTGA. The CDR3 runs to 15 residues. Trimming removed 5 bases from V and 2 bases from J; junction bases left unmatched: 5. Based on the CDR3 plus reference TRBV7-3 and TRBJ2-3, the full variable domain is GAGVSQTPSNKVTEKGKYVELRCDPISGHTALYWYRQSLGQGPEFLIYFQGTGAADDSGLPNDRFFAVRPEGSVSTLKIQRTERGDSAVYLCASSENRGPTDTQYFGPGTRLTVL.

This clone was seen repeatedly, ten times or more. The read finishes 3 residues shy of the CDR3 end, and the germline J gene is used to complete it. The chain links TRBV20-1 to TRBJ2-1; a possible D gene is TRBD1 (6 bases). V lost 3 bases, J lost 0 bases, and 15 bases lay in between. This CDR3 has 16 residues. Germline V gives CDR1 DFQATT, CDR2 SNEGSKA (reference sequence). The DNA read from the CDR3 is TGCAGTGCTAGTGGAACAGGGACCAGCTCCTACAATGAG. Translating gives CSASGTGTSSYNE. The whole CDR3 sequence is CSASGTGTSSYNEQFF.

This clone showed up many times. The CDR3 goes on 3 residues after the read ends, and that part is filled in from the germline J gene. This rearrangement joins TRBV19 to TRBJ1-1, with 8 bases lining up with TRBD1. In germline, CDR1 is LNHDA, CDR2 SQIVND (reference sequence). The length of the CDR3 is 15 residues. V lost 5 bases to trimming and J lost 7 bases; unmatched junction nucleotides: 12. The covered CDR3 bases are TGTGCCAGTAGTCCAACAGGGGGGAGGGAAGGTGAA. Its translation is CASSPTGGREGE. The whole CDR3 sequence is CASSPTGGREGEAFF.

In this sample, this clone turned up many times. The DNA read from the CDR3 is TGCGCCAGCAGCTTGGTGGGGACAGGGGGCGATGAG. Amino acid sequence: CASSLVGTGGDE. The entire CDR3 reads CASSLVGTGGDEQFF. The chain combines TRBV5-1 with TRBJ2-1, with 12 nucleotides matching TRBD1. The observed sequence ends 3 residues before the CDR3 terminus, with the missing tail filled in from the germline J gene. Germline V gene sequence: CDR1 SGHRS, CDR2 YFSETQ. This CDR3 has 15 residues. The junction had 3 bases not matched to a gene; V was cut back by 0 bases and J by 8 bases.